A single sample is the source of the 14 T cell receptor beta chains below, sequenced in a study of blood T cell repertoires in COVID-19. Data came from immunoSEQ multiplex PCR; TCRdb stores just in-frame clones and leaves some out. Counted here are 150,000 to 200,000 clones, 88% occurring once; the ten biggest clones make up 4% to 5%. Sequenced material: peripheral blood. Receptors originate from a woman aged 25 to 39 with acute or convalescent COVID-19.

This rearrangement joins TRBV15 to TRBJ2-5; D possibly corresponds to TRBD2 (5 bases). V was pared by 1 base and J by 4 bases, with 10 bases between. This CDR3 has 14 residues. Germline CDR1 and CDR2: LNHNV and YYDKDF (reference sequence). CDR3 region: CATSRGYGLETQYF. CDR3 DNA sequence: TGTGCCACCAGCAGAGGGTACGGACTAGAGACCCAGTACTTC.

V gene TRBV5-5 combines with J gene TRBJ1-4; tentative D call: TRBD1 (5 bases). Between the trimmed V and J ends, which lost 3 bases and 5 bases, there was a span of 17 bases. The germline CDR1 and CDR2 sequences are SGHKS and YYEKEE (reference sequence). This CDR3 has 16 residues. The CDR3 DNA reads as TGTGCCAGCAGCTCTAAGGTTTTGGGGGGGAATGAAAAACTGTTTTTT. Translation gives CASSSKVLGGNEKLFF.

V and J are TRBV19 and TRBJ2-7; D is perhaps TRBD2 (6 bases). V lost 6 bases, J lost 2 bases, and 14 bases lay in between. The CDR3 is made up of 14 amino acids. CDR1 and CDR2 (germline): LNHDA, SQIVND (reference sequence). In nucleotides, the CDR3 is TGTGCCAGTAGCCCATTGGGGGGACCCTACGAGCAGTACTTC. It translates to CASSPLGGPYEQYF. The full variable domain, completed using reference TRBV19 and TRBJ2-7, is DGGITQSPKYLFRKEGQNVTLSCEQNLNHDAMYWYRQDPGQGLRLIYYSQIVNDFQKGDIAEGYSVSREKKESFPLTVTSAQKNPTAFYLCASSPLGGPYEQYFGPGTRLTVT.

The V call is TRBV2, the J call TRBJ1-6, with 10 bases that match TRBD1. With V trimmed by 4 bases and J by 7 bases, 10 bases remained unmatched. Germline-derived CDR1 and CDR2 are SNHLY and FYNNEI. The CDR3 consists of 17 residues. The CDR3 protein is CASSARDRGVRNSPLHF. CDR3 bases: TGTGCCAGCAGTGCCCGGGACAGGGGAGTTAGGAATTCACCCCTCCACTTT.

DNA of the CDR3: TGTGCCAGCAGCCAAGAGGCGGATTCTGACTATGGCTACACCTTC. It yields the protein CASSQEADSDYGYTF. The J gene is TRBJ1-2, the V gene TRBV4-2; D gene unclear. This CDR3 spans 15 amino acids. CDR1 is LGHNA, CDR2 YNFKEQ, per germline. Trimming removed 0 bases at V and 3 bases at J, with 11 bases between.

CDR3 amino acids: CASSVALGLTGELFF. The CDR3, as DNA: TGTGCCAGCAGCGTAGCCCTGGGACTTACCGGGGAGCTGTTTTTT. This chain links TRBV9 with TRBJ2-2, with a possible D match to TRBD2 (6 bases). CDR1 SGDLS and CDR2 YYNGEE come from the germline V gene. With 0 bases removed from V and 5 bases from J, the gap between germline ends came to 11 bases. This CDR3 comprises 15 residues. Drawing the rest from reference TRBV9 and TRBJ2-2, the complete variable domain is DSGVTQTPKHLITATGQRVTLRCSPRSGDLSVYWYQQSLDQGLQFLIQYYNGEERAKGNILERFSAQQFPDLHSELNLSSLELGDSALYFCASSVALGLTGELFFGEGSRLTVL.

This chain links TRBV5-1 with TRBJ2-7; TRBD1 matches 7 bases. This CDR3 contains 14 residues. V was clipped by 4 bases and J by 5 bases; unmatched bases: 9. CDR1 is SGHRS, CDR2 YFSETQ, per germline. CDR3 in amino acids: CASSLGQALDEQYF. The CDR3, as DNA: TGCGCCAGCAGCCTCGGACAGGCTCTGGACGAGCAGTACTTC.

This rearrangement joins TRBV3-1 (or the pseudogene TRBV3-2) to TRBJ1-2; perhaps TRBD1 as D (6 bases). The CDR3 extends over 15 amino acids. Germline CDR1 LGHDT, CDR2 YNNKEL (reference sequence). V dropped 2 bases and J dropped 2 bases, with 12 bases sitting between them. The CDR3 DNA follows: TGTGCCAGCAGCCAAAACTCGGGACAAAACTATGGCTACACCTTC. Protein product: CASSQNSGQNYGYTF.

The gene calls are TRBV5-1 and TRBJ2-7; D perhaps matches TRBD2 (6 bases). The germline V gene encodes CDR1 SGHRS and CDR2 YFSETQ. V shed 3 bases and J shed 6 bases, with 13 bases lying between them. The CDR3 covers 13 residues. The CDR3 reads CASSSGDGGEQYF. CDR3 nucleotides: TGCGCCAGCAGCTCCGGGGACGGGGGCGAGCAGTACTTC.

The gene calls are TRBV5-1 and TRBJ2-2; TRBD2 might be the D (5 bases). Trimming removed 7 bases at V and 7 bases at J, with 17 bases between. CDR1 SGHRS and CDR2 YFSETQ come from the germline V gene. The CDR3 is 14 residues long. The CDR3 nucleotides are TGCGCCAGCCAGCTTGACTCCGAGGGCGGGGAGCTGTTTTTT. Residues: CASQLDSEGGELFF.

This clone was recorded once. The chain joins TRBV19 to TRBJ2-6; D perhaps matches TRBD2 (5 bases). V lost 9 bases to trimming and J lost 12 bases, with 21 bases between them. From germline, CDR1 is LNHDA and CDR2 SQIVND (reference sequence). This CDR3 is 14 amino acids long. CDR3 bases: TGTGCCAGCTCCGGACTTTTTCTTTCATCCGTCCTGACTTTC. Protein product: CASSGLFLSSVLTF.

The chain carries TRBV19 and TRBJ1-5, with a possible D match to TRBD1 (6 bases). The germline gives CDR1 LNHDA, CDR2 SQIVND (reference sequence). V dropped 0 bases and J dropped 7 bases, with 7 bases sitting between them. This CDR3 is 13 amino acids long. This CDR3 reads CASSIDGGQPQHF. The CDR3 DNA is TGTGCCAGTAGTATAGATGGGGGCCAGCCCCAGCATTTT.

The chain joins TRBV7-9 to TRBJ1-1; D may be TRBD1 (6 bases). CDR3 length: 12 residues. V gave up 5 bases and J gave up 11 bases, with 15 bases separating them. Germline V CDR1 and CDR2: SEHNR, FQNEAQ (reference sequence). The DNA for the CDR3 is TGTGCCAGCAGCAGGGGCCCTCAGGGGGCTTTCTTT. Translated: CASSRGPQGAFF.

V usage is TRBV10-1 and J usage is TRBJ2-5; the match to TRBD1 covers 8 bases. V dropped 5 bases and J dropped 4; count of bases not matched to a gene: 9. Germline CDR1 reads WNHNN; CDR2 reads SYGVQD (reference sequence). This CDR3 contains 15 residues. This CDR3 is CASSSAQGAGETQYF. The DNA for the CDR3 is TGCGCCAGCAGTTCGGCTCAGGGGGCTGGAGAGACCCAGTACTTC.